A selection of T cell receptor beta chains follows, all from one sample in a study of T cell repertoires in cytomegalovirus infection. The antigens of these receptors remain unknown. TCRdb used MiXCR to reprocess the reads, holding one entry per CDR3 protein. The sample has about 920,000 distinct CDR3 sequences, approximately 31% seen once. The sequencing here drew on cultured CD8+ T cells from PBMCs, taken from culture after CMV antigen stimulation. All receptors derive from a human donor in good health (CMV status not recorded). Some clones in this sample may be carry-over from other donors' samples. CDR3s include the opening cysteine and the closing phenylalanine or tryptophan. Fields, in order: J gene, V gene, clone size, D gene, CDR3 protein, CDR3 DNA. The D gene is left open where the match is weak. Size is stated for part of the rows, as once, few or many counts, or as a class when the clone is expanded.

J gene: TRBJ2-3
V gene: TRBV27
clone size: few
D gene: .
CDR3 protein: CASRTIVADTQYF
CDR3 DNA: TGTGCCAGCAGGACGATAGTCGCAGATACGCAGTATTTT

J gene: TRBJ2-2
V gene: TRBV5-3
clone size: .
D gene: .
CDR3 protein: CASSPGWNTGELFF
CDR3 DNA: TGTGCCAGCAGCCCAGGGTGGAACACCGGGGAGCTGTTTTTT

J gene: TRBJ2-7
V gene: TRBV6-2/TRBV6-3
clone size: .
D gene: .
CDR3 protein: CASSFWGRPHEQYF
CDR3 DNA: TGTGCCAGCAGTTTCTGGGGGCGCCCCCACGAGCAGTACTTC

J gene: TRBJ1-1
V gene: TRBV19
clone size: .
D gene: .
CDR3 protein: CASFQTENTEAFF
CDR3 DNA: TGTGCCAGTTTCCAGACGGAGAACACTGAAGCTTTCTTT

J gene: TRBJ1-2
V gene: TRBV5-4
clone size: few
D gene: .
CDR3 protein: CASSPDHLDYGYTF
CDR3 DNA: TGTGCCAGCAGCCCGGATCATTTAGACTATGGCTACACCTTC

J gene: TRBJ1-2
V gene: TRBV7-9
clone size: .
D gene: .
CDR3 protein: CAGSLEGQQGYTF
CDR3 DNA: TGTGCCGGCAGCTTAGAGGGGCAGCAGGGCTACACCTTC

J gene: TRBJ1-1
V gene: TRBV7-3
clone size: few
D gene: TRBD1
CDR3 protein: CASSIGQGKAFF
CDR3 DNA: TGTGCCAGCAGCATAGGACAGGGAAAAGCTTTCTTT

J gene: TRBJ2-7
V gene: TRBV6-1
clone size: .
D gene: .
CDR3 protein: CASSLIESHGEQYF
CDR3 DNA: TGTGCCAGCAGCCTAATCGAATCTCATGGTGAGCAGTACTTC

J gene: TRBJ1-2
V gene: TRBV25-1
clone size: .
D gene: .
CDR3 protein: CASSEWGFLNYGYTF
CDR3 DNA: TGTGCCAGCAGTGAATGGGGGTTTCTCAACTATGGCTACACCTTC

J gene: TRBJ1-4
V gene: TRBV6-1
clone size: .
D gene: .
CDR3 protein: CATPLRGSGEKLFF
CDR3 DNA: TGTGCCACCCCCCTCCGGGGAAGCGGTGAAAAACTGTTTTTT

J gene: TRBJ1-4
V gene: TRBV7-8
clone size: .
D gene: TRBD1
CDR3 protein: CASSLRTGREKLFF
CDR3 DNA: TGTGCCAGCAGCTTAAGGACAGGGAGGGAAAAACTGTTTTTT

J gene: TRBJ1-2
V gene: TRBV29-1
clone size: .
D gene: .
CDR3 protein: CSVDGVYGYTF
CDR3 DNA: TGCAGCGTTGATGGGGTCTATGGCTACACCTTC

J gene: TRBJ2-3
V gene: TRBV12-3/TRBV12-4
clone size: .
D gene: .
CDR3 protein: CASSLSPHDTQYF
CDR3 DNA: TGTGCCAGCAGCTTATCACCACACGATACGCAGTATTTT

J gene: TRBJ2-2
V gene: TRBV6-6
clone size: .
D gene: TRBD2
CDR3 protein: CASSSLIAGGSTGELFF
CDR3 DNA: TGTGCCAGCAGTTCCCTCATAGCGGGGGGGAGCACCGGGGAGCTGTTTTTT

J gene: TRBJ2-3
V gene: TRBV7-2
clone size: few
D gene: .
CDR3 protein: CASSAGVRLADTQYF
CDR3 DNA: TGTGCCAGCAGCGCAGGGGTTAGACTTGCAGATACGCAGTATTTT

J gene: TRBJ2-7
V gene: TRBV10-3
clone size: .
D gene: .
CDR3 protein: CAISEERTTYEQYF
CDR3 DNA: TGTGCCATCAGTGAAGAAAGGACAACCTACGAGCAGTACTTC

J gene: TRBJ1-1
V gene: TRBV6-1
clone size: few
D gene: TRBD1
CDR3 protein: CASTWTGEPYTEAFF
CDR3 DNA: TGTGCCAGCACTTGGACAGGGGAGCCGTACACTGAAGCTTTCTTT

J gene: TRBJ2-1
V gene: TRBV19
clone size: few
D gene: .
CDR3 protein: CASSALLGGPSYNEQFF
CDR3 DNA: TGTGCCAGTAGTGCATTATTAGGGGGTCCCTCCTACAATGAGCAGTTCTTC

J gene: TRBJ2-6
V gene: TRBV7-6
clone size: many
D gene: TRBD2
CDR3 protein: CASSLFRSGLAGESSGANVLTF
CDR3 DNA: TGTGCCAGCAGCCTTTTTCGATCGGGACTAGCGGGGGAAAGCTCTGGGGCCAACGTCCTGACTTTC

J gene: TRBJ2-7
V gene: TRBV7-9
clone size: few
D gene: .
CDR3 protein: CASSSGPDGVLSYEQYF
CDR3 DNA: TGTGCCAGCAGCTCGGGACCGGACGGAGTCCTCTCCTACGAGCAGTACTTC

J gene: TRBJ2-4
V gene: TRBV7-6
clone size: few
D gene: .
CDR3 protein: CASSPQPGQFSIQYF
CDR3 DNA: TGTGCCAGCAGCCCTCAACCCGGACAGTTTTCCATTCAGTACTTC

J gene: TRBJ2-3
V gene: TRBV7-6
clone size: many
D gene: .
CDR3 protein: CASSDGQTDTQYF
CDR3 DNA: TGTGCCAGCAGCGACGGACAAACAGATACGCAGTATTTT

J gene: TRBJ1-3
V gene: TRBV5-1
clone size: .
D gene: .
CDR3 protein: CASSLGEETGGNTIYF
CDR3 DNA: TGCGCCAGCAGCTTGGGGGAAGAGACAGGCGGAAACACCATATATTTT

J gene: TRBJ2-3
V gene: TRBV19
clone size: .
D gene: TRBD2
CDR3 protein: CASSMWRGGENTQYF
CDR3 DNA: TGTGCCAGTAGTATGTGGCGGGGGGGCGAGAATACGCAGTATTTT

J gene: TRBJ1-2
V gene: TRBV19
clone size: .
D gene: .
CDR3 protein: CASSKGTTTYGYTF
CDR3 DNA: TGTGCCAGTAGTAAGGGGACAACGACCTATGGCTACACCTTC

J gene: TRBJ1-2
V gene: TRBV6-1
clone size: .
D gene: TRBD1
CDR3 protein: CASTGGLGYTF
CDR3 DNA: TGTGCCAGTACAGGGGGACTTGGCTACACCTTC

J gene: TRBJ2-2
V gene: TRBV6-5
clone size: few
D gene: .
CDR3 protein: CASSYSRGAGELFF
CDR3 DNA: TGTGCCAGCAGTTACTCGAGAGGAGCCGGGGAGCTGTTTTTT

J gene: TRBJ1-3
V gene: TRBV7-4
clone size: few
D gene: .
CDR3 protein: CASSRAGDSGNTIYF
CDR3 DNA: TGTGCCAGCAGCAGGGCGGGAGACTCTGGAAACACCATATATTTT

J gene: TRBJ2-5
V gene: TRBV4-2
clone size: .
D gene: .
CDR3 protein: CASSQDLGTGETQYF
CDR3 DNA: TGTGCCAGCAGCCAAGACCTTGGGACGGGGGAGACCCAGTACTTC

J gene: TRBJ1-5
V gene: TRBV15
clone size: .
D gene: .
CDR3 protein: CATSIQGNQPQHF
CDR3 DNA: TGTGCCACCAGCATCCAGGGAAATCAGCCCCAGCATTTT

J gene: TRBJ2-1
V gene: TRBV5-1
clone size: .
D gene: .
CDR3 protein: CASSFRTFYNEQFF
CDR3 DNA: TGCGCCAGCAGCTTTAGGACTTTCTACAATGAGCAGTTCTTC

J gene: TRBJ2-1
V gene: TRBV6-5
clone size: few
D gene: TRBD2
CDR3 protein: CASSYSAGLYNEQFF
CDR3 DNA: TGTGCCAGCAGTTACTCAGCGGGGTTATACAATGAGCAGTTCTTC

J gene: TRBJ1-6
V gene: TRBV4-1
clone size: .
D gene: .
CDR3 protein: CASSQEIGGQSGSPLHF
CDR3 DNA: TGCGCCAGCAGCCAAGAAATCGGGGGGCAGTCGGGCTCACCCCTCCACTTT

J gene: TRBJ1-1
V gene: TRBV19
clone size: .
D gene: .
CDR3 protein: CASSIEQSMNTEAFF
CDR3 DNA: TGTGCCAGTAGTATAGAACAGAGCATGAACACTGAAGCTTTCTTT

J gene: TRBJ2-2
V gene: TRBV7-9
clone size: few
D gene: .
CDR3 protein: CASSHSSGGGHQTLTNTGELFF
CDR3 DNA: TGTGCCAGCAGCCATTCCTCGGGCGGGGGACACCAAACACTAACGAACACCGGGGAGCTGTTTTTT

J gene: TRBJ1-2
V gene: TRBV6-6
clone size: .
D gene: TRBD1
CDR3 protein: CASSSIQGPVPYGYTF
CDR3 DNA: TGTGCCAGCAGTTCCATACAGGGGCCGGTCCCGTATGGCTACACCTTC

J gene: TRBJ1-1
V gene: TRBV27
clone size: few
D gene: .
CDR3 protein: CASRTRGNKDTEAFF
CDR3 DNA: TGTGCCAGCAGGACGCGGGGGAATAAAGACACTGAAGCTTTCTTT

J gene: TRBJ1-6
V gene: TRBV2
clone size: .
D gene: .
CDR3 protein: CASDGTRTSPLHF
CDR3 DNA: TGTGCCAGCGATGGGACCAGGACTTCACCCCTCCACTTT

J gene: TRBJ2-5
V gene: TRBV12-3/TRBV12-4
clone size: many
D gene: .
CDR3 protein: CASSFSETQYF
CDR3 DNA: TGTGCCAGCAGCTTCTCGGAGACCCAGTACTTC

J gene: TRBJ2-5
V gene: TRBV6-1
clone size: .
D gene: TRBD1
CDR3 protein: CASSGKDRVRMETQYF
CDR3 DNA: TGTGCCAGCAGTGGGAAGGACAGGGTGAGGATGGAGACCCAGTACTTC

J gene: TRBJ2-3
V gene: TRBV20-1
clone size: .
D gene: TRBD2
CDR3 protein: CSAEGRGGESDTQYF
CDR3 DNA: TGCAGTGCCGAGGGGCGGGGGGGTGAGTCAGATACGCAGTATTTT

J gene: TRBJ2-1
V gene: TRBV9
clone size: .
D gene: TRBD1
CDR3 protein: CASSGDRGNRNEQFF
CDR3 DNA: TGTGCCAGCAGCGGGGACAGGGGGAATCGGAATGAGCAGTTCTTC

J gene: TRBJ1-1
V gene: TRBV2
clone size: few
D gene: .
CDR3 protein: CASSLRDDAFF
CDR3 DNA: TGTGCCAGCTCCCTAAGGGACGACGCTTTCTTT

J gene: TRBJ1-2
V gene: TRBV2
clone size: .
D gene: .
CDR3 protein: CASSAQGDYGYTF
CDR3 DNA: TGTGCCAGCAGTGCACAGGGTGACTATGGCTACACCTTC